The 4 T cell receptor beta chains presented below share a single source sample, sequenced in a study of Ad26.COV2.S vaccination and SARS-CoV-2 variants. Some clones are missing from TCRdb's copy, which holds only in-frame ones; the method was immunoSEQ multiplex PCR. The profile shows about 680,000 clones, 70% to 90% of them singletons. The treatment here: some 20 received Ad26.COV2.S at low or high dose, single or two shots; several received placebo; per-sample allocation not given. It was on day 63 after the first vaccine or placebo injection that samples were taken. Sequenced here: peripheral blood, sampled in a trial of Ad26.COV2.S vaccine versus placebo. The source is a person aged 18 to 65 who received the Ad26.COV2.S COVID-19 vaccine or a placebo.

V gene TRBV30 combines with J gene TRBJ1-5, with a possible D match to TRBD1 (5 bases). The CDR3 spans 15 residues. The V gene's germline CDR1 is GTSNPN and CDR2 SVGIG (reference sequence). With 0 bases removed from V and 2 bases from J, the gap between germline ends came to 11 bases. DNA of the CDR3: TGTGCCTGGAGTGTACCCGGCAGGGGCAATCAGCCCCAGCATTTT. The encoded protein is CAWSVPGRGNQPQHF.

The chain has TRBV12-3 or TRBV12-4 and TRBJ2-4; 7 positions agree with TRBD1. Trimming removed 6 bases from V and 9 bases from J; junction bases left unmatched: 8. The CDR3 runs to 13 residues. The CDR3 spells CASRETGIGIQYF. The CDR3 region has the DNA TGTGCCAGCAGGGAGACAGGGATCGGCATTCAGTACTTC.

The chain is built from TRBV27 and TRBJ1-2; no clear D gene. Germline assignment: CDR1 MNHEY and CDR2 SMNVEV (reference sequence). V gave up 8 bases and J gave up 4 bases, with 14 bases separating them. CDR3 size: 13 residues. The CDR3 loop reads CASPWKIVYGYTF. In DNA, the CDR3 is TGTGCCAGCCCATGGAAGATCGTCTATGGCTACACCTTC.

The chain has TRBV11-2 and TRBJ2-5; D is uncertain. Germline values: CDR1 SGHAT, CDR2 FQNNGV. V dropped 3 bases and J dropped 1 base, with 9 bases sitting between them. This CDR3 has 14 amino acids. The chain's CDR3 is CASSLMRSQETQYF. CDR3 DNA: TGTGCCAGCAGCTTGATGAGATCCCAAGAGACCCAGTACTTC.